This entry is about one T cell receptor (beta chain). Its target is unknown. This specimen belongs to a study of cytomegalovirus exposure and HLA in healthy donors. Study conclusions and caveats: Researchers reported in a later analysis that common viral pathogens appeared linked to several top clusters.

The study ran its PCR with 60 Vbeta and 13 Jbeta primers. Assay: immunoSEQ multiplex PCR; the TCRdb copy retains only in-frame clones and omits some. The sample carries about 190,000 clones, 81% recorded once. Between the trimmed V and J ends, which lost 5 bases and 3 bases, there was a span of 8 bases. In germline, CDR1 is SEHNR, CDR2 FQNEAQ (reference sequence). CDR3 length equals 12 residues. The TCR sequence derives from a man aged 40-50 years in good health and CMV-seropositive. The chain joins TRBV7-9 to TRBJ2-7; D not certain. The sequenced material came from PBMCs. The CDR3 loop is CASSQRSYEQYF. Here the CDR3 DNA reads TGTGCCAGCAGCCAAAGGAGCTACGAGCAGTACTTC.